Listed here are 5 T cell receptor beta chains from one sample, sequenced in a study of blood T cell repertoires in COVID-19. Assay used: immunoSEQ multiplex PCR; TCRdb lists only in-frame clones, some missing. The sample records 100,000 to 150,000 clones, about 88% being singletons. Sequencing was carried out using peripheral blood. These receptors all come from a woman older than 75 with acute or convalescent COVID-19.

This chain uses TRBV6-1 with TRBJ1-2; 9 bases fit TRBD1. The V and J ends lost 1 base and 7 bases, in that order; junction bases with no gene match: 10. There are 16 residues in the CDR3. Germline V gives CDR1 MNHNS, CDR2 SASEGT. The CDR3 is CASSEEVNNRGRGYTF. CDR3 nucleotide sequence: TGTGCCAGCAGTGAAGAAGTCAACAACAGGGGGCGTGGCTACACCTTC.

The rearrangement links TRBV19 to TRBJ2-7; D perhaps matches TRBD2 (5 bases). V lost 5 bases, J lost 9 bases, and 20 bases lay in between. CDR3 length: 14 amino acids. Per germline, CDR1 LNHDA and CDR2 SQIVND (reference sequence). The CDR3 bases are TGTGCCAGTAGTCCAGGTAGCGCCGGCTTTGGGCAGTACTTC. It codes for CASSPGSAGFGQYF.

In its sample, this clone was seen once. The V call is TRBV19, the J call TRBJ1-4; 7 nucleotides match TRBD1. The trim removed 4 bases at V and 7 bases at J, leaving 3 bases unmatched. The CDR3 extends over 13 amino acids. The germline CDR1 and CDR2 sequences are LNHDA and SQIVND (reference sequence). CDR3 in amino acids: CASSNRGSEKLFF. In DNA, the CDR3 is TGTGCCAGTAGTAACAGGGGTAGTGAAAAACTGTTTTTT.

The J gene is TRBJ1-6, the V gene TRBV4-3, with D maybe TRBD1 (6 bases). V was shortened by 6 bases and J by 6 bases, with 15 bases between the two germline ends. Looked up from germline, CDR1 is LGHNA and CDR2 is YSLEER. CDR3 length: 15 residues. CDR3 bases: TGCGCCAGCAGTGGGGGGGGACACCTTAATTCACCCCTCCACTTT. Translation gives CASSGGGHLNSPLHF.

CDR3 residues: CASSLWGEGEAFF. In nucleotides, the CDR3 is TGTGCCAGCAGTTTATGGGGGGAAGGTGAAGCTTTCTTT. J is TRBJ1-1 and V is TRBV12-3 or TRBV12-4; the D gene is possibly TRBD1 (5 bases). The CDR3 spans 13 residues. V lost 2 bases and J 7 bases, leaving 11 bases between the germline ends.